This T cell receptor (beta chain) is drawn from a study of T cell responses to AZD1222 COVID-19 vaccine. Trimming stripped 3 bases from V and 0 bases from J, with 15 bases between. The CDR3 sequence is 16 residues long. Germline values: CDR1 LNHDA, CDR2 SQIVND (reference sequence). Regarding the study as a whole: Reports say nearly half of spike-specific TCRs go after unmutated variant regions.

TCRdb's copy holds only in-frame clones and misses some; the assay was immunoSEQ multiplex PCR. Of 120,000 or so clones listed, around nine tenths are singletons. On this clone: Its cognate antigen is unknown.

Here the sequenced sample was peripheral blood, taken on day 0 of AZD1222 vaccination. The chain combines TRBV19 with TRBJ2-7, with D perhaps matching TRBD1 (6 bases). The TCR was taken from an adult in good health. DNA of the CDR3: TGTGCCAGTAGTATCCTCCCAGGGGCCATCTCCTACGAGCAGTACTTC. Translation: CASSILPGAISYEQYF.